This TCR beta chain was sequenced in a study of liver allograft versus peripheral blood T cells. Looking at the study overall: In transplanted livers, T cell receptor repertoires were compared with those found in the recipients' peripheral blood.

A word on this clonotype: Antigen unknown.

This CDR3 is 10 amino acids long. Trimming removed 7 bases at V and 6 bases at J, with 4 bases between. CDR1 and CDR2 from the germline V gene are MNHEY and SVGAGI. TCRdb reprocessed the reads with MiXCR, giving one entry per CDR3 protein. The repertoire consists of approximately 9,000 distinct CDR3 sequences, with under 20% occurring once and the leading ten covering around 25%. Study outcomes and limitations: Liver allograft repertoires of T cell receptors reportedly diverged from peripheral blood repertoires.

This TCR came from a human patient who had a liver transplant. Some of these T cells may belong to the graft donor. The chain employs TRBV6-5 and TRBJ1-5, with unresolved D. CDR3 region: CASNRQPQHF. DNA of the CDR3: TGTGCCAGCAACCGTCAGCCCCAGCATTTT.